The T cell receptor beta chain described here comes from a study of cytotoxic CD8 clonotypes in ibrutinib-treated CLL. Overall study: Patients attained roughly 25 partial and 2 complete responses; at median about 74 months, about 15 remained remitted while around twelve progressed. The study, taken as a whole, reports: Age-matched healthy donor levels were exceeded by baseline clonality, which tracked circulating CD8+ T-cell counts. Once treatment began, public clonotypes, which were uncommon, contracted or stayed stable.

TCRdb's copy holds only in-frame clones and misses some; the assay was immunoSEQ multiplex PCR. The sample records some 200,000 clones, about 75% being singletons. In germline, CDR1 is MGHRA, CDR2 YSYEKL. There are 14 residues in the CDR3. V shed 5 bases, J shed 2 bases, and the junction held 4 bases outside the gene matches. Regarding this clone: Its antigen is currently unknown.

This rearrangement joins TRBV4-1 to TRBJ2-5; the match to TRBD1 covers 8 bases. This sequence originates from a human donor with chronic lymphocytic leukemia. The specimen was PBMCs, collected after 12 months of ibrutinib treatment. For the CDR3, the DNA is TGCGCCAGCAGCAACGGGGACAGGCAAGAGACCCAGTACTTC. It specifies CASSNGDRQETQYF.